This T cell receptor (beta chain) was observed in a study of T cell responses to AZD1222 COVID-19 vaccine. Clones were read by immunoSEQ multiplex PCR, and TCRdb kept only the in-frame ones, dropping some. The data contain some 200,000 clones, just over 90% of them seen just once; the ten biggest clones take up more than 1.5%. Second-dose timings of about 4 or about 12 weeks were pooled. The sequence was obtained from an adult who received the AZD1222 COVID-19 vaccine. The material sequenced was peripheral blood, taken 28 days after the second AZD1222 dose.

CDR3 amino acids: CASSPVAGGRNEQFF. The CDR3 nucleotides are TGTGCCAGCAGCCCAGTAGCGGGAGGGAGGAATGAGCAGTTCTTC. The V call is TRBV7-3, the J call TRBJ2-1; 11 bases map to TRBD2. The CDR3 totals 15 residues. Germline V gene lookup returns CDR1 SGHTA and CDR2 FQGTGA. J gave up 7 bases and V 5 bases, and 7 bases lay outside the gene matches.